Following are 28 T cell receptor beta chains from one sample sequenced in a study of T cells in Graves' hyperthyroidism and ophthalmopathy. RNA transcripts gave rise to amplified TCR beta CDR3 regions. Primed by the HTBI set, a first-round RT-PCR was run on the TCR CDR3. One entry per CDR3 protein, called by TCRdb with MiXCR from the multiplex PCR reads. The sample includes 140,000 or so distinct CDR3 sequences, roughly a fifth of them seen just once. Sequences were obtained from blood. The receptors here all came from a woman in her forties or fifties with Graves' hyperthyroidism that later progressed to Graves' ophthalmopathy.

This chain links TRBV13 with TRBJ2-5; 7 bases agree with TRBD1. The V and J ends lost 5 bases and 3 bases, in that order; junction bases with no gene match: 6. Germline-derived CDR1 and CDR2 are PRHDT and FYEKMQ (reference sequence). The CDR3 has 14 residues. In DNA, the CDR3 is TGTGCCAGCAGCCTCGGGACAGATGAAGAGACCCAGTACTTC. Its protein is CASSLGTDEETQYF.

This clonotype was found many times. The chain couples TRBV20-1 to TRBJ1-5; D possibly corresponds to TRBD1 (5 bases). The V gene's germline CDR1 is DFQATT and CDR2 SNEGSKA (reference sequence). The CDR3 has 15 amino acids. V lost 5 bases and J lost 0, with 14 bases in between. The CDR3 loop reads CSALETDYSNQPQHF. The CDR3 DNA sequence: TGCAGTGCTCTGGAGACAGATTATAGCAATCAGCCCCAGCATTTT.

This chain connects TRBV28 to TRBJ1-2; D call uncertain. The CDR3 totals 12 residues. CDR1 is MDHEN and CDR2 is SYDVKM in the germline V gene. V was trimmed by 5 bases and J by 4 bases, leaving 8 bases between them. The CDR3 loop reads CASSDGLYGYTF. CDR3 sequence (DNA): TGTGCCAGCAGTGACGGACTCTATGGCTACACCTTC.

This clonotype appeared many times. The rearrangement links TRBV6-1 to TRBJ2-7, with D maybe TRBD2 (6 bases). The CDR3 covers 14 residues. Trimming took off 6 bases at V and 7 bases at J, with 19 bases between the two ends. CDR1 and CDR2 from the germline V gene are MNHNS and SASEGT. CDR3 protein: CASRGTGVSGEQYF. The CDR3 DNA is TGTGCCAGCAGAGGAACCGGGGTCAGCGGGGAGCAGTACTTC.

This clonotype has ten or more counts. The V call is TRBV12-3 or TRBV12-4, the J call TRBJ1-6; D is unresolved. The length of the CDR3 is 13 residues. V shed 5 bases and J shed 9 bases, with 11 bases lying between them. As DNA, the CDR3 is TGTGCCAGCAGTGTTTTCGGGGTTTCACCCCTCCACTTT. Amino acids: CASSVFGVSPLHF.

This chain joins TRBV4-1 and TRBJ1-1; 9 bases match TRBD1. The length of the CDR3 is 15 residues. CDR1 MGHRA and CDR2 YSYEKL come from the germline V gene. V shed 3 bases and J 0 bases; nucleotides not matched to a gene: 2. The CDR3 region has the DNA TGCGCCAGCAGCCACAGGACAGGGGTGAACACTGAAGCTTTCTTT. Encoded protein: CASSHRTGVNTEAFF.

The table lists this clonotype with many counts. This chain links TRBV14 with TRBJ2-1; 7 bases fit TRBD1. Germline loops: CDR1 SGHDN, CDR2 FVKESK. The V and J ends lost 5 bases and 7 bases, in that order; junction bases with no gene match: 8. The CDR3 is made up of 14 amino acids. In DNA form, the CDR3 reads TGTGCCAGCAGCAAAACGACAGGGCGGAATGAGCAGTTCTTC. This encodes CASSKTTGRNEQFF.

This clonotype was seen at least ten times. The rearrangement joins TRBV12-3 or TRBV12-4 to TRBJ2-1; D remains ambiguous. The CDR3 loop spans 14 amino acids. V was shortened by 0 bases and J by 7 bases, with 10 bases between the two germline ends. The CDR3 protein is CASSLALGRNEQFF. Written as DNA, the CDR3 is TGTGCCAGCAGTTTAGCGCTCGGACGGAATGAGCAGTTCTTC.

This clonotype was seen ten or more times. The V and J genes are TRBV28 and TRBJ1-6; D unresolved. Trimming took off 3 bases at V and 0 bases at J, with 9 bases between the two ends. CDR3 length equals 16 residues. CDR1 is MDHEN and CDR2 is SYDVKM in the germline V gene. CDR3: CASSFVRSSYNSPLHF. As DNA, the CDR3 is TGTGCCAGCAGTTTTGTGAGGAGCTCCTATAATTCACCCCTCCACTTT.

Many counts were recorded for this clonotype. The chain has TRBV6-1 and TRBJ1-5; 8 bases align to TRBD1. Germline CDR1 reads MNHNS; CDR2 reads SASEGT. The CDR3 spans 15 residues. The junction had 7 bases not matched to a gene; V was cut back by 4 bases and J by 5 bases. The CDR3 sequence is CASSGAGGGDQPQHF. The CDR3 coding sequence is TGTGCCAGCAGTGGTGCAGGGGGCGGTGATCAGCCCCAGCATTTT.

The chain combines TRBV7-9 with TRBJ2-6; D is unresolved. There are 13 residues in the CDR3. V lost 4 bases, J lost 12 bases, and 13 bases lay in between. Germline V gene sequence: CDR1 SEHNR, CDR2 FQNEAQ (reference sequence). CDR3 protein: CASSSPLLLVLTF. In DNA form, the CDR3 reads TGTGCCAGCAGCTCCCCCCTACTACTCGTCCTGACTTTC.

This clonotype was picked up many times. V usage is TRBV29-1 and J usage is TRBJ2-7; D perhaps matches TRBD1 (5 bases). CDR1 is SQVTM, CDR2 ANQGSEA, per germline. The CDR3 spans 14 residues. V lost 6 bases, J lost 2 bases, and 17 bases lay in between. Here the CDR3 DNA reads TGCAGCGTCTTGACAGTTTCTAAAACCTACGAGCAGTACTTC. This gives the protein CSVLTVSKTYEQYF.

This clonotype showed up many times. The rearrangement links TRBV20-1 to TRBJ1-5; D not certain. The CDR3 is made up of 15 amino acids. Germline CDR1 reads DFQATT; CDR2 reads SNEGSKA (reference sequence). V dropped 6 bases and J dropped 0 bases, with 15 bases sitting between them. The CDR3 here is CSALPVWDSNQPQHF. The CDR3, as DNA: TGCAGTGCCCTGCCGGTGTGGGATAGCAATCAGCCCCAGCATTTT.

This clonotype was detected many times. The chain uses TRBV3-1 and TRBJ2-1; the D gene could be TRBD1 or TRBD2 (5 bases each). Trimming took off 1 base at V and 2 bases at J, with 9 bases between the two ends. Germline loops: CDR1 LGHDT, CDR2 YNNKEL (reference sequence). The CDR3 is 15 residues long. Here the CDR3 reads CASSQARGAYNEQFF. The DNA for the CDR3 is TGTGCCAGCAGCCAAGCGAGGGGCGCCTACAATGAGCAGTTCTTC.

Only a few counts were recorded for this clonotype. The chain combines TRBV4-1 with TRBJ2-2; D is unclear. There are 16 residues in the CDR3. Germline CDR1 is MGHRA and CDR2 is YSYEKL. Trimming took off 1 base at V and 1 base at J, with 10 bases between the two ends. The CDR3 loop reads CASSQVGGVNTGELFF. The CDR3 bases are TGCGCCAGCAGCCAAGTGGGTGGGGTGAACACCGGGGAGCTGTTTTTT.

This clonotype was recorded a few times. The CDR3: CASSLAGGTGELFF. The DNA of the CDR3 is TGTGCCAGCAGTCTAGCGGGAGGAACCGGGGAGCTGTTTTTT. J is TRBJ2-2 and V is TRBV7-3; 11 bases agree with TRBD2. CDR3 length: 14 residues. J was trimmed by 5 bases and V by 6 bases; bases with no gene match: 2. Germline lookup yields CDR1 SGHTA and CDR2 FQGTGA.

This clonotype was seen more than once but under ten times. V and J are TRBV27 and TRBJ2-3, with TRBD1 matching 11 bases. The junction had 7 bases not matched to a gene; V was cut back by 2 bases and J by 6 bases. CDR3 length: 16 residues. In germline, CDR1 is MNHEY, CDR2 SMNVEV (reference sequence). CDR3: CASSLRTGGAPDTQYF. Here the CDR3 DNA reads TGTGCCAGCAGTTTACGGACAGGGGGCGCCCCGGATACGCAGTATTTT.

This clonotype was seen many times. This sequence joins TRBV20-1 and TRBJ2-1; TRBD1 might be the D (5 bases). Trimming pared 1 base from V and 3 bases from J, leaving 10 bases between. Per germline, CDR1 DFQATT and CDR2 SNEGSKA (reference sequence). The CDR3 loop spans 14 amino acids. The chain's CDR3 is CSARAQGYYNEQFF. The CDR3, as DNA: TGCAGTGCTAGAGCGCAGGGTTACTACAATGAGCAGTTCTTC.

This clonotype occurred many times. The V call is TRBV2, the J call TRBJ2-5; 9 bases line up with TRBD1. V was pared by 0 bases and J by 6 bases, with 8 bases of the junction left unmatched. In germline, CDR1 is SNHLY, CDR2 FYNNEI. This CDR3 spans 16 amino acids. DNA of the CDR3: TGTGCCAGCAGTGAAGCTCTGGGACAGGGAGGGAAGACCCAGTACTTC. It yields the protein CASSEALGQGGKTQYF.

This clonotype was observed many times. The rearrangement links TRBV10-3 to TRBJ1-2, with D unclear. The ends were cut back, 5 bases at V and 2 bases at J, with 3 bases in the middle. Germline CDR1 reads ENHRY; CDR2 reads SYGVKD. This CDR3 contains 11 residues. For the CDR3, the DNA is TGTGCCATCAGTACGAACTATGGCTACACCTTC. It translates to CAISTNYGYTF.

This clonotype was seen ten or more times. V and J are TRBV18 and TRBJ1-4, with a possible D match to TRBD1 (5 bases). The CDR3 is 15 amino acids. Trimming cost V 6 bases and J 1 base, with 12 bases left between them. The germline V gene has CDR1 KGHSH and CDR2 LQKENI. The CDR3 region has the DNA TGTGCCAGCTCTCTAGTCGGGGGAACTAATGAAAAACTGTTTTTT. It is translated as CASSLVGGTNEKLFF.

This clonotype has at least ten counts. The chain is built from TRBV3-1 and TRBJ2-7, with D maybe TRBD2 (6 bases). Germline loops: CDR1 LGHDT, CDR2 YNNKEL (reference sequence). V was shortened by 0 bases and J by 5 bases, with 11 bases between the two germline ends. This CDR3 comprises 14 residues. The CDR3 DNA reads as TGTGCCAGCAGCCAAGAGGAACTAGCCCACGAGCAGTACTTC. This sequence encodes CASSQEELAHEQYF.

This clonotype has ten or more counts. This sequence joins TRBV30 and TRBJ1-6; 10 bases fit TRBD1. The CDR3 consists of 16 residues. Germline lookup yields CDR1 GTSNPN and CDR2 SVGIG (reference sequence). The V and J ends lost 4 bases and 6 bases, in that order; junction bases with no gene match: 9. CDR3 DNA sequence: TGTGCCTGGACCCGAAGGGACAGGGGATCTAATTCACCCCTCCACTTT. It encodes CAWTRRDRGSNSPLHF.

The chain carries TRBV19 and TRBJ2-3; D is uncertain. Germline V gene lookup returns CDR1 LNHDA and CDR2 SQIVND (reference sequence). This CDR3 comprises 12 residues. Trimming stripped 7 bases from V and 0 bases from J, with 5 bases between. Here the CDR3 DNA reads TGTGCCAGTACCGCTAGCACAGATACGCAGTATTTT. Translated: CASTASTDTQYF.

The rearrangement joins TRBV30 to TRBJ2-7; D remains unclear. Germline CDR1 and CDR2: GTSNPN and SVGIG (reference sequence). The CDR3 has 12 amino acids. V gave up 0 bases and J gave up 2 bases, with 5 bases separating them. CDR3: CAWSVSPYEQYF. The CDR3 coding sequence is TGTGCCTGGAGTGTCAGCCCCTACGAGCAGTACTTC.

This clonotype was detected ten times or more. In nucleotides, the CDR3 is TGCGCCAGCAGCCAAGATGTGGGGTTGGACTATGGCTACACCTTC. Protein product: CASSQDVGLDYGYTF. The chain carries TRBV4-1 and TRBJ1-2, with D unclear. The CDR3 runs to 15 residues. Germline CDR1 is MGHRA and CDR2 is YSYEKL. V lost 0 bases to trimming and J lost 3 bases, with 11 bases between them.

V gene TRBV11-2 combines with J gene TRBJ2-2; no reliable D call. Trimming stripped 8 bases from V and 0 bases from J, with 13 bases between. The CDR3 covers 15 residues. Germline V CDR1 and CDR2: SGHAT, FQNNGV. The CDR3 DNA follows: TGTGCCAGCCCGACTCGCAGGACGAACACCGGGGAGCTGTTTTTT. Its protein is CASPTRRTNTGELFF.

V is TRBV27 and J is TRBJ2-3; 10 nucleotides match TRBD2. After removal of 0 bases from V and 7 bases from J, the junction contained 7 bases not matched to a gene. Germline V gives CDR1 MNHEY, CDR2 SMNVEV (reference sequence). This CDR3 is 16 amino acids long. As DNA, the CDR3 is TGTGCCAGCAGTTTATCGGCTAGCGGGAGATCTCATACGCAGTATTTT. This codes for CASSLSASGRSHTQYF.